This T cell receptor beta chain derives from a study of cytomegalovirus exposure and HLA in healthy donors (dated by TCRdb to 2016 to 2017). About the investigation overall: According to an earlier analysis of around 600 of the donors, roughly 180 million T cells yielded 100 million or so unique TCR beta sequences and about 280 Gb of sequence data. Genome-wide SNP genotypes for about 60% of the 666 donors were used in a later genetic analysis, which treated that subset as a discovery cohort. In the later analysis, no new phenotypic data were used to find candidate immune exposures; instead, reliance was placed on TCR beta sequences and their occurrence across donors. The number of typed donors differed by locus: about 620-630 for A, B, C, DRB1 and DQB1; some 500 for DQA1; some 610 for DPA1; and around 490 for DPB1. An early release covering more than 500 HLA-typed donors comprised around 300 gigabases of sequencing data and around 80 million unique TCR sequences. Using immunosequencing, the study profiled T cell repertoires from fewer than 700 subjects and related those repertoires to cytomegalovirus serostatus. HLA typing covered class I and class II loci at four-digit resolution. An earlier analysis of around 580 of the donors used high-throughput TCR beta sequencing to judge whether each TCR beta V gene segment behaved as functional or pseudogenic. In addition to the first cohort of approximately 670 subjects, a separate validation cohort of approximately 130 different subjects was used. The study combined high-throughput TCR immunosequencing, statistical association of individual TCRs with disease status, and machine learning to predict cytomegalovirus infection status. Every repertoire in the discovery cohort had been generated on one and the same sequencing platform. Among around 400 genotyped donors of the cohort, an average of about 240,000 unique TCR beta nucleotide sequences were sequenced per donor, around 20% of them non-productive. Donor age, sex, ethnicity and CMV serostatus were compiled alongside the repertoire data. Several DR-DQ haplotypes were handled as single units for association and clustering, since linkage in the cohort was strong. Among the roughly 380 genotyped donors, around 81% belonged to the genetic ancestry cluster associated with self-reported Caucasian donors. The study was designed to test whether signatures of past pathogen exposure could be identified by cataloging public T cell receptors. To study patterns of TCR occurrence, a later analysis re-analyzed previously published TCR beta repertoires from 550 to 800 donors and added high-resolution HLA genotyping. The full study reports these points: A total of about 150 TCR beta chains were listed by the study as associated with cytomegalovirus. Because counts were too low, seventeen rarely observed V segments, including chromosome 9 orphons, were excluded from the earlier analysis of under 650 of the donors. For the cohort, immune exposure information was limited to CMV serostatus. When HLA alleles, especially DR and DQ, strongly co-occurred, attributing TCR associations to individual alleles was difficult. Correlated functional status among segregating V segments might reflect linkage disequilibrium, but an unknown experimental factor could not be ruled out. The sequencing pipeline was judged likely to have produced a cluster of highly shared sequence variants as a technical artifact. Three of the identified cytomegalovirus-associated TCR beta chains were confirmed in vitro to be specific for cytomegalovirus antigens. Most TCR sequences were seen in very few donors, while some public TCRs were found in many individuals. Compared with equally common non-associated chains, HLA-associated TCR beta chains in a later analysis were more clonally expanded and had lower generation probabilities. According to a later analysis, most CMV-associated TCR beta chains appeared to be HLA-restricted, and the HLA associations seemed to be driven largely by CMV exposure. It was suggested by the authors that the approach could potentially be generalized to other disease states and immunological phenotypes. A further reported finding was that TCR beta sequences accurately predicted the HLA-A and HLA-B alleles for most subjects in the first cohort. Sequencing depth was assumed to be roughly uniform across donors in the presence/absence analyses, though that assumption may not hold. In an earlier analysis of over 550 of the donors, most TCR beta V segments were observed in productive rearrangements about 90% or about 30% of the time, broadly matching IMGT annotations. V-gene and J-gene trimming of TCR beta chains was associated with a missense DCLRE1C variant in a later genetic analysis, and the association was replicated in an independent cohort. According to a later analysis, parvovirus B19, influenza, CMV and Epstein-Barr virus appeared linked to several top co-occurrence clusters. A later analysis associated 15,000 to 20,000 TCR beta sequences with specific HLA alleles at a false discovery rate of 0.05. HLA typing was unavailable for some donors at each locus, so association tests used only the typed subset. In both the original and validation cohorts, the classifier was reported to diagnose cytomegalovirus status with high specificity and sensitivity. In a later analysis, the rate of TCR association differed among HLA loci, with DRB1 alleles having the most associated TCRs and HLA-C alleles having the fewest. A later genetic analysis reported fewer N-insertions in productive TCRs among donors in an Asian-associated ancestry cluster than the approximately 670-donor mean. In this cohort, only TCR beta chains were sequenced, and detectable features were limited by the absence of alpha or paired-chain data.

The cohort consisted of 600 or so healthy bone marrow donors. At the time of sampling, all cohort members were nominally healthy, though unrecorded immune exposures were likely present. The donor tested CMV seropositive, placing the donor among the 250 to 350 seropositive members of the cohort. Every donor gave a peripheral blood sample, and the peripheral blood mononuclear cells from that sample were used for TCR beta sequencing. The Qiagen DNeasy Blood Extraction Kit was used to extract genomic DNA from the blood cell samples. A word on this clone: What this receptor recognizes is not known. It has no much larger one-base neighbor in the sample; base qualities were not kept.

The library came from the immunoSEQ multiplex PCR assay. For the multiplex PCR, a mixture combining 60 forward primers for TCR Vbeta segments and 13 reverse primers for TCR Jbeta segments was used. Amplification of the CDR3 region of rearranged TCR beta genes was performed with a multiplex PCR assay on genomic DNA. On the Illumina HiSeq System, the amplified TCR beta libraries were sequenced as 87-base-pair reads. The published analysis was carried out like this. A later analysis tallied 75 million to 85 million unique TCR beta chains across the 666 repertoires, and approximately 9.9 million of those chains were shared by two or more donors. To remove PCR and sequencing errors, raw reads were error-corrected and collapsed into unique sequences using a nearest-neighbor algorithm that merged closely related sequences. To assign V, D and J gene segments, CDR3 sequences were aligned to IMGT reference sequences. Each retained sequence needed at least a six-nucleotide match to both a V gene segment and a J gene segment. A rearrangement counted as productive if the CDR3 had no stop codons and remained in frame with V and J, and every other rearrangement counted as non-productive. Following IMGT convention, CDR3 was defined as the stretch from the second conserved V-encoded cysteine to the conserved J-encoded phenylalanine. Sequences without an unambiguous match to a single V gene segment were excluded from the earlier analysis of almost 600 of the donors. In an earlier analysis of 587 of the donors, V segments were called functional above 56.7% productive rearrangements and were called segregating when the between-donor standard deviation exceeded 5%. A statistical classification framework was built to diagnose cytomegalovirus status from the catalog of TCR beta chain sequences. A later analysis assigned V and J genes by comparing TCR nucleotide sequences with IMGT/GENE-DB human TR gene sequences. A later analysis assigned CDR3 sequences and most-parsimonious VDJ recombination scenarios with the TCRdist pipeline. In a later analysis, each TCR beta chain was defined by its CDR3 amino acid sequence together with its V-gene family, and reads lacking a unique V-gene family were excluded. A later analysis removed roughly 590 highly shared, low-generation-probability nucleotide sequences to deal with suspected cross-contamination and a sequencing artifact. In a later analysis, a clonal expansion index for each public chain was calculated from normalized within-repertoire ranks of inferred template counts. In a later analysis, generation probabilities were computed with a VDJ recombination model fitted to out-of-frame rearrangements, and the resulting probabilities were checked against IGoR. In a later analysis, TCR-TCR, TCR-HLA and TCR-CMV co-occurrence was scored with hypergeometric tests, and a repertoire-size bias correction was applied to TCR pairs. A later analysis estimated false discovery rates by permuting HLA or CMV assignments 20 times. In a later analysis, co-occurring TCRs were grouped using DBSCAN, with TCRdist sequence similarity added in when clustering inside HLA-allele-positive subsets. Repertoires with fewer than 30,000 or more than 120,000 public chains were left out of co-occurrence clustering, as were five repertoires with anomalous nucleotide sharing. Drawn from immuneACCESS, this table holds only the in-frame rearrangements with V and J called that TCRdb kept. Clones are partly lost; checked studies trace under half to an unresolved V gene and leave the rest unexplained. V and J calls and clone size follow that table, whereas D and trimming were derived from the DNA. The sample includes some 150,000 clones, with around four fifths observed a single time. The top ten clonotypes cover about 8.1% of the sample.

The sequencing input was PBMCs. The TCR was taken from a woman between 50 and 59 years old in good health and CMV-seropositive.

The nucleotides read TGTGCCAGCGGTAAAGGGACTACGGTTCTAGGTGTGCAGTTCTTC. It is translated as CASGKGTTVLGVQFF. The sequence is built from TRBV6-5 and TRBJ2-1, with TRBD2 matching 7 junction bases. Including the terminal cysteine and phenylalanine, the CDR3 comprises 15 residues. Only CDR3 DNA is held: 45 bases, read in frame from base 1. Ends trimmed: V by 8 bases, J by 12 bases; bases unmatched to a gene: 19. Per the germline V gene, MNHEY is the CDR1 and SVGAGI is the CDR2.